These 4 T cell receptor beta chains originate from one sample sequenced in a study of prognosis after radiotherapy for stage I lung cancer (dated by TCRdb to 2020 to 2023). Data came from an Illumina HiSeq 3000. Two rounds of multiplex PCR were used to amplify the TCR beta CDR3 region from genomic DNA. The first PCR round used primers specific to each TRBV and TRBJ gene, with sequences filed in Chinese patent CN105087789A. TCRdb applied fastp at Q25 and MiXCR to the public reads, then kept only in-frame beta chains. Rows with one shared CDR3 protein collapse into an entry with the most common genes and DNA. Counted in this sample were tens of thousands of distinct CDR3 sequences; 30% to 35% of them appeared once. About 8.3% of the sample rests with the top ten. The sample here was PBMCs, taken before or after stereotactic body radiation therapy (not recorded which). These receptors all come from a donor aged 50 or older with non-small cell lung cancer.

V usage is TRBV20-1 and J usage is TRBJ2-1; unclear D gene. Germline lookup yields CDR1 DFQATT and CDR2 SNEGSKA (reference sequence). Trimming pared 6 bases from V and 5 bases from J, leaving 11 bases between. The CDR3 covers 12 residues. The CDR3 protein is CSAVKFHNEQFF. The CDR3 DNA reads TGCAGTGCCGTAAAGTTCCACAATGAGCAGTTCTTC.

Points on this clonotype: A read error likely explains this, since a far larger clone differs by one base. V and J are TRBV6-9 and TRBJ2-7; D ambiguous. Trimming cost V 3 bases and J 0 bases, with 9 bases left between them. Per germline, CDR1 MNHGY and CDR2 SVAAGI. This CDR3 is 14 amino acids long. The CDR3 loop reads CASSYESSSYEQYF. The CDR3 DNA reads TGTGCCAGCAGTTACGAGTCGAGCTCCTACGAGCAGTACTTC.

As to this clonotype: A far larger clone is only one base removed, so a read error is likely. This rearrangement joins TRBV6-2 or TRBV6-3 to TRBJ1-1; TRBD1 matches at 7 bases. The germline V gene encodes CDR1 MNHEY and CDR2 SVGEGT. The CDR3 runs 15 residues. The CDR3 is CASSSPLQGVTEDFF. The CDR3 nucleotides are TGTGCCAGCAGCTCCCCCCTTCAGGGGGTCACTGAAGATTTCTTT.

This clonotype was recorded at least ten times. The chain is built from TRBV19 and TRBJ1-2; 10 nucleotides match TRBD1. This CDR3 region has 15 residues. J gave up 7 bases and V 4 bases, and 9 bases lay outside the gene matches. Germline CDR1 is LNHDA and CDR2 is SQIVND (reference sequence). CDR3 sequence reads: CASSTLGQGVSGYTF. CDR3 nucleotides: TGTGCCAGTAGTACCCTCGGACAGGGGGTGTCTGGCTACACCTTC.